This is a list of T cell receptor beta chains from one sample in a study of blood T cells in healthy people across ages. TCRdb recomputed calls from the 5' RACE reads with MiXCR, one row per CDR3 protein. Of roughly 790,000 distinct CDR3 sequences listed, roughly 47% are singletons. Sequenced input: blood. Receptor source: a woman aged 55-70 years in good health. Each CDR3 is given with its conserved first and last residue. The D gene is left open where the match is weak. Rows may omit the clone size; those that give it use once, few, many or a size class.

clone_size j_call v_call d_call cdr3_nt cdr3_aa
NA TRBJ2-1 TRBV20-1 TRBD2 TGCAGTGCTAGAGGCACTAGCGGGAGACGGAATGAGCAGTTCTTC CSARGTSGRRNEQFF
few TRBJ1-2 TRBV9 NA TGTGCCAGTACCCGCGGGGCTAACTATGGCTACACCTTC CASTRGANYGYTF
NA TRBJ1-4 TRBV5-1 NA TGCGCCAGCAGCTTGGGTCCGGGGTCTAATGAAAAACTGTTTTTT CASSLGPGSNEKLFF
NA TRBJ2-5 TRBV24-1 TRBD1 TGTGCCACCAGTGCCTTTGAGGGGGCACAAGAGACCCAGTACTTC CATSAFEGAQETQYF
NA TRBJ2-7 TRBV6-5 NA TGTGCCAGAACCGAGGGGGGCCCCAACGAGCAGTACTTC CARTEGGPNEQYF
NA TRBJ2-7 TRBV7-9 NA TGTGCCAGCAGCGGTACGTTAGGACTACCAACCTACGAGCAGTACTTC CASSGTLGLPTYEQYF
NA TRBJ1-4 TRBV7-2 NA TGTGCCAGCAGCTTACGCCCCAGGGGAACTAATGAAAAACTGTTTTTT CASSLRPRGTNEKLFF
NA TRBJ2-4 TRBV13 NA TGTGCCAGCAGCTCCTGGAGGGTAGGCAAAAACATTCAGTACTTC CASSSWRVGKNIQYF
few TRBJ2-1 TRBV6-5 TRBD2 TGTGCCAGCAGTAGCGGGAGGGCCTACAATGAGCAGTTCTTC CASSSGRAYNEQFF
NA TRBJ2-7 TRBV18 TRBD1 TGTGCCAGCTTACGAGGGACAGACTCCTACGAGCAGTACTTC CASLRGTDSYEQYF
NA TRBJ2-3 TRBV9 NA TGTGCCAGCAGCTCCTCCTGGAGCACAGATACGCAGTATTTT CASSSSWSTDTQYF
NA TRBJ2-3 TRBV5-6 NA TGTGCCAGCAGCGCGAGTGGGATTCCAGGTACGCAGTATTTT CASSASGIPGTQYF
NA TRBJ2-7 TRBV6-5 NA TGTGCCAGCAGTGACTCGGGTACAGGGACCGAGCAGTACTTC CASSDSGTGTEQYF
NA TRBJ1-2 TRBV11-2 NA TGTGCCAGCAGCCCAGGGGATTGGGGCTACACCTTC CASSPGDWGYTF
many TRBJ2-3 TRBV28 TRBD2 TGTGCCAGCAGCCACGGGACTAGCGGGAGGCGGGAAGATACGCAGTATTTT CASSHGTSGRREDTQYF
NA TRBJ2-4 TRBV7-9 TRBD2 TGTGCCAGCAGCTCCCGACTAGCGAATAGTCAAAACATTCAGTACTTC CASSSRLANSQNIQYF
NA TRBJ2-7 TRBV28 NA TGTGCCAGCAGTTTAAGGGAGCAGTACTTC CASSLREQYF
NA TRBJ2-7 TRBV7-2 TRBD1 TGTGCCGGCAGCCCAGGGACAGCACGCGAGCAGTACTTC CAGSPGTAREQYF
many TRBJ1-4 TRBV29-1 NA TGCAGCGTTAGCGGGGCGGCTGCAACTAATGAAAAACTGTTTTTT CSVSGAAATNEKLFF
NA TRBJ2-3 TRBV7-3 NA TGTGCCAGCAGTTTTGGTCCACACACAGATACGCAGTATTTT CASSFGPHTDTQYF
few TRBJ2-3 TRBV5-1 TRBD1 TGCGCCAGCAGCTTTAACAGGGGAACAGATACGCAGTATTTT CASSFNRGTDTQYF
NA TRBJ2-4 TRBV20-1 TRBD1 TGCAGTTACAGGGGGATAGGCAAAAACATTCAGTACTTC CSYRGIGKNIQYF
few TRBJ2-3 TRBV24-1 TRBD2 TGTGCCACCAGTGATCCCCTAGCGGGAGACACCACAGATACGCAGTATTTT CATSDPLAGDTTDTQYF
many TRBJ2-3 TRBV3-1 NA TGTGCCAGCAGCTGGACTTCGGATACGCAGTATTTT CASSWTSDTQYF